The 18 T cell receptor beta chains in this list originate from one sample, sequenced in a study of T cell responses to AZD1222 COVID-19 vaccine. Generated by immunoSEQ multiplex PCR, the TCRdb table keeps only in-frame clones and is missing some. The data contain 120,000 or so clones, less than 90% of them seen just once; the ten biggest clones take up 25% to 30%. Sequences were derived from peripheral blood, sampled on day 0 of AZD1222 vaccination. The receptors were gathered from an adult in good health.

This sequence joins TRBV10-3 and TRBJ1-1, with 9 bases aligning to TRBD1. The CDR3 sequence is 15 residues long. Germline trimming cut 2 bases from V and 3 bases from J; bases unmatched to any gene: 4. Germline CDR1 ENHRY, CDR2 SYGVKD. The CDR3, as DNA: TGTGCCATCAGTGAGGGGACAGGGCCGGACACTGAAGCTTTCTTT. The encoded protein is CAISEGTGPDTEAFF.

The chain joins TRBV5-1 to TRBJ1-4; 7 bases are shared with TRBD1. This CDR3 is built from 14 residues. Trimming at V came to 1 base and at J to 7 bases, leaving 4 bases not matched to a gene. The V gene's germline CDR1 is SGHRS and CDR2 YFSETQ. CDR3 loop: CASSLTGEAEKLFF. CDR3 coding DNA: TGCGCCAGCAGCTTGACAGGGGAGGCTGAAAAACTGTTTTTT. Full variable domain (outside the CDR3, taken from reference TRBV5-1 and TRBJ1-4): KAGVTQTPRYLIKTRGQQVTLSCSPISGHRSVSWYQQTPGQGLQFLFEYFSETQRNKGNFPGRFSGRQFSNSRSEMNVSTLELGDSALYLCASSLTGEAEKLFFGSGTQLSVL.

The rearrangement joins TRBV21-1 to TRBJ2-5; no DNA check was done on the table's D call, TRBD1. TRBV21-1 is reported as a pseudogene. This CDR3 has 17 amino acids. The CDR3: CASSKETKSGVQETQYF. The CDR3 DNA sequence: TGTGCCAGCAGCAAAGAAACCAAATCAGGGGTTCAAGAGACCCAGTACTTC.

The chain carries TRBV19 and TRBJ1-5; 9 positions match TRBD1. Germline loops: CDR1 LNHDA, CDR2 SQIVND (reference sequence). The ends lost 2 bases at V and 7 bases at J; junction bases unmatched: 3. This CDR3 spans 14 amino acids. In DNA form, the CDR3 reads TGTGCCAGTAGTATAACAGGGGGCCCCCAGCCCCAGCATTTT. This encodes CASSITGGPQPQHF.

This clone occurred once. CDR3 nucleotides: TGCGCCAGCAGCCAAGGGCAGGGTCGGGCCTACGAGCAGTACTTC. As protein: CASSQGQGRAYEQYF. This chain uses TRBV4-3 with TRBJ2-7; the D gene is possibly TRBD1 (5 bases). The V and J ends lost 1 base and 2 bases respectively, with 12 bases between them. The CDR3 is made up of 15 amino acids. CDR1 and CDR2 from the germline V gene are LGHNA and YSLEER.

The chain recombines TRBV23-1 with TRBJ1-5, with D unresolved. TRBV23-1 counts as an open reading frame of uncertain function. The CDR3 is 14 residues long. V was pared by 2 bases and J by 3 bases, with 8 bases between. CDR3 residues: CASSQRVYNQPQHF. In DNA form, the CDR3 reads TGCGCCAGCAGTCAACGGGTCTACAATCAGCCCCAGCATTTT.

In DNA form, the CDR3 reads TGTGCCAGCAGTTGGACAGGGGTGGGGAGCTATGGCTACACCTTC. It encodes CASSWTGVGSYGYTF. The genes are TRBV27 and TRBJ1-2, with 9 positions matching TRBD1. The CDR3 totals 15 residues. Trimming cost V 4 bases and J 4 bases; bases outside gene matches: 7. The germline V gene has CDR1 MNHEY and CDR2 SMNVEV (reference sequence).

V usage is TRBV9 and J usage is TRBJ1-6; D remains unclear. This CDR3 comprises 13 residues. Germline CDR1 SGDLS, CDR2 YYNGEE. V lost 3 bases to trimming and J lost 13 bases, with 14 bases between them. CDR3 loop: CASSELMEGPLHF. CDR3 bases: TGTGCCAGCAGCGAATTAATGGAAGGGCCCCTCCACTTT.

CDR3 protein: CASRYSTEAFF. DNA for the CDR3: TGTGCCAGCAGGTATAGCACTGAAGCTTTCTTT. This chain joins TRBV27 and TRBJ1-1; unclear D gene. CDR1 and CDR2 from the germline V gene are MNHEY and SMNVEV (reference sequence). The ends were cut back, 6 bases at V and 4 bases at J, with 6 bases in the middle. The CDR3 is made up of 11 amino acids.

The V and J genes are TRBV5-1 and TRBJ2-5, with D perhaps matching TRBD1 (5 bases). The germline V and J ends were trimmed by 0 bases and 1 base, with 10 bases remaining between them. Germline CDR1 is SGHRS and CDR2 is YFSETQ. The CDR3 consists of 15 residues. In DNA form, the CDR3 reads TGCGCCAGCAGCTTGGACGCAGGGTTCCAAGAGACCCAGTACTTC. Amino acid sequence: CASSLDAGFQETQYF.

The chain recombines TRBV7-2 with TRBJ2-3; 7 nucleotides align to TRBD2. The CDR3 has 15 residues. CDR1 and CDR2 (germline): SGHTA, FQGNSA. Trimming at V came to 2 bases and at J to 1 base, leaving 3 bases not matched to a gene. The CDR3: CASSLYRGGTDTQYF. DNA of the CDR3: TGTGCCAGCAGCTTATATCGGGGGGGCACAGATACGCAGTATTTT.

The chain links TRBV7-2 to TRBJ1-6; 7 positions match TRBD1. This CDR3 has 16 residues. From germline, CDR1 is SGHTA and CDR2 FQGNSA. V shed 1 base and J 6 bases; nucleotides not matched to a gene: 6. The DNA of the CDR3 is TGTGCCAGCAGCTTAGGAGGGGGCCAAGGTAATTCACCCCTCCACTTT. Translating gives CASSLGGGQGNSPLHF.

The V and J genes are TRBV7-2 and TRBJ1-1; D gene ambiguous. CDR1 and CDR2 from the germline V gene are SGHTA and FQGNSA. The CDR3 has 13 amino acids. V was shortened by 2 bases and J by 0 bases, with 4 bases between the two germline ends. The CDR3 loop is CASSLTMNTEAFF. Here the CDR3 DNA reads TGTGCCAGCAGCTTAACAATGAACACTGAAGCTTTCTTT.

This chain joins TRBV27 and TRBJ1-1; tentative D call: TRBD1 (5 bases). The CDR3 is made up of 16 amino acids. Between the trimmed V and J ends, which lost 0 bases and 5 bases, there was a span of 16 bases. The germline gives CDR1 MNHEY, CDR2 SMNVEV (reference sequence). The CDR3 DNA reads as TGTGCCAGCAGTTTATCAGGATTTGGGGCGCAAACTGAAGCTTTCTTT. Translated: CASSLSGFGAQTEAFF.

This rearrangement joins TRBV7-2 to TRBJ1-3; D is perhaps TRBD1 (5 bases). Per germline, CDR1 SGHTA and CDR2 FQGNSA. This CDR3 region has 14 residues. Trimming took 1 base from V and 2 from J, leaving 6 bases between them. In nucleotides, the CDR3 is TGTGCCAGCAGCTTAGGGGGGACTGGAAACACCATATATTTT. Translating it yields CASSLGGTGNTIYF.

There are a few counts of this clone. This sequence joins TRBV19 and TRBJ1-2; the D gene is possibly TRBD1 (5 bases). The V gene lost 4 bases and the J gene lost 7 bases, with 13 bases spanning the gap. This CDR3 spans 13 amino acids. The germline CDR1 and CDR2 sequences are LNHDA and SQIVND (reference sequence). CDR3 coding DNA: TGTGCCAGTAGTACCCGACAGTTTCTTGGCTACACCTTC. Protein product: CASSTRQFLGYTF.

The chain couples TRBV15 to TRBJ2-3; a possible D gene is TRBD1 (6 bases). Germline lookup yields CDR1 LNHNV and CDR2 YYDKDF (reference sequence). This CDR3 has 14 amino acids. Trimming stripped 3 bases from V and 4 bases from J, with 11 bases between. The chain's CDR3 is CATSRGASADTQYF. CDR3 coding DNA: TGTGCCACCAGCAGGGGGGCGAGTGCAGATACGCAGTATTTT.

This clone was observed a single time. The V and J genes are TRBV9 and TRBJ1-1, with D maybe TRBD1 (5 bases). V was clipped by 0 bases and J by 4 bases, with 10 bases between them. Per the germline V gene, CDR1 is SGDLS and CDR2 is YYNGEE. The CDR3 contains 14 residues. This CDR3 reads CASSVVEGSTEAFF. The CDR3 nucleotides read TGTGCCAGCAGCGTAGTGGAGGGGAGCACTGAAGCTTTCTTT.